In its sample, the clone carrying this T cell receptor (beta chain) ranks as medium-sized. Its specificity is not known. A unique molecular identifier was attached to every TCR cDNA molecule. In TCRdb, the 5' RACE reads were re-called with MiXCR into one record per CDR3 protein. The table records some 850 distinct CDR3 sequences, 30% to 40% of them present only once. This CDR3 has 11 amino acids. V lost 7 bases, J lost 6 bases, and 8 bases lay in between. The time point: sample taken at primary tumor resection. This record comes from a study of spatial heterogeneity in lung cancer. General study results and limits: One measure, the expanded intratumoral alpha and beta TCR count, tracked tumor mutation counts.

The genes are TRBV12-3 or TRBV12-4 and TRBJ2-3, with D possibly TRBD2 on 6 matching bases. The receptor was isolated from a male donor with early-stage non-small cell lung cancer. This specimen was lung tumor tissue, taken at surgery. The CDR3 DNA follows: TGTGCCAGCACTGCGGGGGATACGCAGTATTTT. Amino acids: CASTAGDTQYF.